Listed below are T cell receptor beta chains from one sample, sequenced in a study of patients and donors after allogeneic stem cell transplantation. TCRdb reanalysed the RT-PCR reads using MiXCR and keeps one entry per CDR3 protein. This sample has hundreds of thousands of distinct CDR3 sequences, with 16% found just once. The material sequenced was blood, either unsorted or a sorted T cell fraction (not recorded which). The receptor source for this set is a human donor who was either an allogeneic HSCT recipient or a stem cell or donor lymphocyte infusion donor (not recorded which). It is not recorded whose cells these are; they may come from a transplant donor. Both conserved end residues are part of each CDR3. The order of the fields is V gene, clone size, J gene, D gene, CDR3 protein, CDR3 DNA. A D gene is named only where the DNA matches it firmly. Expanded clones are given a class, and other clones once, few, many or no size at all.

>TRBV20-1|NA|TRBJ2-7|TRBD2
CSARDIAGGPNEQYF
TGCAGTGCTAGAGATATAGCGGGAGGGCCCAACGAGCAGTACTTC
>TRBV20-1|many|TRBJ1-4|NA
CSASRGASGEKLFF
TGCAGTGCTAGTAGGGGGGCGAGTGGTGAAAAACTGTTTTTT
>TRBV7-9|many|TRBJ1-1|NA
CASSLALVDGTEAFF
TGTGCCAGCAGCTTAGCGCTGGTCGATGGCACTGAAGCTTTCTTT
>TRBV12-3/TRBV12-4|NA|TRBJ2-5|TRBD2
CASSFRSGGAIF
TGTGCCAGCAGTTTTCGGAGCGGGGGGGCGATATTC
>TRBV4-1|NA|TRBJ2-2|TRBD2
CASSLVPTSANTGELFF
TGCGCCAGCAGCCTCGTCCCAACTAGCGCGAACACCGGGGAGCTGTTTTTT
>TRBV12-3/TRBV12-4|many|TRBJ1-1|NA
CASSESGRTIVGEAFF
TGTGCCAGCAGCGAGTCGGGACGCACTATCGTCGGTGAAGCTTTCTTT
>TRBV5-5|few|TRBJ1-1|TRBD1
CASSLPKLQGADTEAFF
TGTGCCAGCAGCTTGCCAAAGCTACAGGGGGCGGACACTGAAGCTTTCTTT
>TRBV6-2/TRBV6-3|NA|TRBJ2-3|TRBD1
CASTGQGSPTDTQYF
TGTGCCAGCACCGGACAGGGAAGCCCCACAGATACGCAGTATTTT
>TRBV11-3|NA|TRBJ2-1|TRBD2
CASSAEGGRGSNNEQFF
TGTGCCAGCAGCGCAGAAGGTGGGCGGGGGAGCAACAATGAGCAGTTCTTC
>TRBV9|few|TRBJ2-7|NA
CASSPRTGQSYEQYF
TGTGCCAGCAGCCCCCGAACAGGGCAGTCCTACGAGCAGTACTTC
>TRBV20-1|few|TRBJ2-7|TRBD1
CSASGGFGTYEQYF
TGCAGTGCGTCAGGGGGCTTCGGTACCTACGAGCAGTACTTC
>TRBV4-2|NA|TRBJ1-5|NA
CASSQDPTGPSNQPQHF
TGTGCCAGCAGCCAAGATCCGACAGGACCAAGCAATCAGCCCCAGCATTTT
>TRBV12-3/TRBV12-4|many|TRBJ1-2|NA
CASSMAVNYGYTF
TGTGCCAGCAGTATGGCTGTTAACTATGGCTACACCTTC
>TRBV5-8|NA|TRBJ2-3|TRBD1
CASSYRGRGTDTQYF
TGTGCCAGCAGCTACAGGGGGCGGGGCACAGATACGCAGTATTTT
>TRBV20-1|few|TRBJ2-3|NA
CSAFLGTQYF
TGCAGTGCTTTCCTGGGAACGCAGTATTTT
>TRBV12-3/TRBV12-4|many|TRBJ2-1|TRBD2
CASSPRESGRNNEQFF
TGTGCCAGCAGCCCCCGGGAGAGCGGGAGAAACAATGAGCAGTTCTTC